Listed here is a single TCR beta chain. As yet, its antigen is unknown. This sample is part of a study of STAT5B mutations in CD4+ large granular lymphocyte leukemia. Study context: Among healthy controls, a particular HLA allele went with more CDR3 'QG' motifs.

Germline CDR1 and CDR2: LNHDA and SQIVND (reference sequence). The CDR3 has 12 amino acids. The V and J ends lost 7 bases and 4 bases respectively, with 10 bases between them. Repertoires were generated with immunoSEQ multiplex PCR, while TCRdb's copy carries only in-frame clones and drops some. The sample gives roughly 29,000 clones, 65% to 80% of which show up once; 3.1% is in the top ten. The study's findings and limits: Top patient clones used TRBV06 genes more often: 8/27 versus 2/35 in controls.

The chain links TRBV19 to TRBJ1-2; D is possibly TRBD1 (6 bases). Sequencing used CD4+ T cells from blood buffy coats. The TCR comes from a human donor in good health. In nucleotides, the CDR3 is TGTGCCAGTATCGGGGGCTTCTATGGCTACACCTTC. It encodes CASIGGFYGYTF.